A single sample is the source of the 17 T cell receptor beta chains below, sequenced in a study of a mutant IDH1 vaccine in newly diagnosed glioma. Only in-frame clones appear in the TCRdb table, and some are missing; sequencing was by immunoSEQ multiplex PCR. The sample includes over 45,000 clones, almost 95% of them seen just once. What these receptors recognize is not known. Time point given: week 35, safety follow-up. Every vaccination contained 300 ug of the mutant IDH1 20-mer peptide and was paired with topical imiquimod. The source was PBMCs, collected from a glioma patient whose treatment included an IDH1 peptide vaccine. The receptor source for this set is a man between 45 and 60 years old with glioma.

This rearrangement joins TRBV4-2 to TRBJ2-1, with 7 bases aligning to TRBD2. The germline V gene has CDR1 LGHNA and CDR2 YNFKEQ. The CDR3 sequence is 15 residues long. After removal of 1 base from V and 2 bases from J, the junction contained 2 bases not matched to a gene. The CDR3 is CASSQGGTTYNEQFF. The CDR3 DNA reads TGTGCCAGCAGCCAAGGGGGGACTACCTACAATGAGCAGTTCTTC.

The V call is TRBV5-5, the J call TRBJ1-3; 7 bases are shared with TRBD1. Trimming at V came to 4 bases and at J to 2 bases, leaving 12 bases not matched to a gene. Germline loops: CDR1 SGHKS, CDR2 YYEKEE (reference sequence). The CDR3 has 17 amino acids. The chain's CDR3 is CASSGTVGGGAGNTIYF. The CDR3 DNA is TGTGCCAGCAGCGGGACAGTCGGAGGCGGGGCTGGAAACACCATATATTTT.

This clone was found once. This rearrangement joins TRBV10-3 to TRBJ1-1; TRBD1 matches 8 bases. This CDR3 has 15 residues. In germline, CDR1 is ENHRY, CDR2 SYGVKD. V lost 5 bases and J lost 3; bases outside the gene matches: 8. The CDR3 reads CAISLSGQADTEAFF. CDR3 coding DNA: TGTGCCATCAGTCTCTCGGGACAGGCTGACACTGAAGCTTTCTTT.

The gene calls are TRBV6-6 and TRBJ2-1; 10 nucleotides agree with TRBD1. The length of the CDR3 is 15 residues. The V gene's germline CDR1 is MNHNY and CDR2 SVGAGI (reference sequence). V lost 6 bases to trimming and J lost 7 bases; unmatched junction nucleotides: 9. The CDR3 region has the DNA TGTGCCAGCAGAACCGACAGGGGGCAAGGTAATGAGCAGTTCTTC. Translation: CASRTDRGQGNEQFF.

The V and J genes are TRBV7-9 and TRBJ2-7; 9 bases align to TRBD1. V shed 5 bases and J 3 bases; nucleotides not matched to a gene: 11. The germline V gene encodes CDR1 SEHNR and CDR2 FQNEAQ (reference sequence). This CDR3 region has 16 residues. The CDR3 reads CASSRMGGTGNYEQYF. In nucleotides, the CDR3 is TGTGCCAGCAGCCGCATGGGGGGGACAGGGAACTACGAGCAGTACTTC.

This clone was found once. The chain combines TRBV30 with TRBJ1-6, with D possibly matching TRBD1 (6 bases). The germline CDR1 and CDR2 sequences are GTSNPN and SVGIG (reference sequence). Trimming removed 1 base from V and 0 bases from J, with 13 bases in between. The CDR3 spans 17 residues. The CDR3 nucleotides read TGTGCCTGGAGTGGGGGGCTCCAGAGCTCCTATAATTCACCCCTCCACTTT. Encoded protein: CAWSGGLQSSYNSPLHF.

The rearrangement joins TRBV4-1 to TRBJ2-7; 7 bases agree with TRBD1. CDR1 and CDR2 from the germline V gene are MGHRA and YSYEKL. J was trimmed by 7 bases and V by 3 bases; bases with no gene match: 6. CDR3 length: 13 residues. CDR3 in DNA: TGCGCCAGCAGCCACCAATTGACAGGGGAGCAGTACTTC. Translated, it gives CASSHQLTGEQYF.

This chain connects TRBV30 to TRBJ2-7, with 11 bases that match TRBD1. Germline V gives CDR1 GTSNPN, CDR2 SVGIG (reference sequence). V was clipped by 2 bases and J by 3 bases; unmatched bases: 3. The CDR3 spans 14 residues. The CDR3 nucleotides read TGTGCCTGGAGTACCGGGACAGGGGGCTACGAGCAGTACTTC. Amino acid sequence: CAWSTGTGGYEQYF.

The chain links TRBV4-3 to TRBJ1-4; TRBD1 matches 7 bases. The CDR3 is 18 residues long. Germline values: CDR1 LGHNA, CDR2 YSLEER. The junction had 9 bases not matched to a gene; V was cut back by 0 bases and J by 2 bases. As DNA, the CDR3 is TGCGCCAGCAGCCAAGATATCAGGGGGAGTTCGACTAATGAAAAACTGTTTTTT. It translates to CASSQDIRGSSTNEKLFF.

DNA for the CDR3: TGTGCCAGCAGGGACAGGGGACGGTACGAGCAGTACTTC. This codes for CASRDRGRYEQYF. The chain has TRBV6-5 and TRBJ2-7; TRBD1 matches at 9 bases. V gave up 6 bases and J gave up 4 bases; unmatched junction bases: 4. This CDR3 has 13 amino acids. Germline-derived CDR1 and CDR2 are MNHEY and SVGAGI.

The rearrangement links TRBV27 to TRBJ2-7; the D gene is possibly TRBD2 (5 bases). Looked up from germline, CDR1 is MNHEY and CDR2 is SMNVEV (reference sequence). The V end was cut by 2 bases, the J end by 6 bases, with 17 bases between. CDR3 length: 15 residues. For the CDR3, the DNA is TGTGCCAGCAGTTTAATGGCCAGCCCACGGGGCGAGCAGTACTTC. It translates to CASSLMASPRGEQYF.

The rearrangement links TRBV5-6 to TRBJ2-2; 9 nucleotides line up with TRBD1. Trimming removed 2 bases from V and 6 bases from J; junction bases left unmatched: 8. This CDR3 is 16 amino acids long. CDR1 SGHDT and CDR2 YYEEEE come from the germline V gene. CDR3 sequence reads: CASSFGTGTRAGELFF. The CDR3 DNA sequence: TGTGCCAGCAGCTTCGGGACAGGGACGCGAGCCGGGGAGCTGTTTTTT.

The chain carries TRBV5-5 and TRBJ2-1, with TRBD2 matching over 7 bases. There are 15 residues in the CDR3. V gave up 0 bases and J gave up 1 base; unmatched junction bases: 1. Per germline, CDR1 SGHKS and CDR2 YYEKEE (reference sequence). CDR3 in amino acids: CASSLVGGSYNEQFF. CDR3 coding DNA: TGTGCCAGCAGCTTGGTGGGGGGGTCCTACAATGAGCAGTTCTTC.

The chain employs TRBV14 and TRBJ2-5; 8 bases are a match to TRBD2. The CDR3 loop spans 18 amino acids. Germline V gene lookup returns CDR1 SGHDN and CDR2 FVKESK. The trim removed 0 bases at V and 4 bases at J, leaving 13 bases unmatched. CDR3 sequence: CASSQELVAGSRRETQYF. The CDR3 nucleotides are TGTGCCAGCAGCCAAGAGTTAGTAGCGGGGTCACGGAGAGAGACCCAGTACTTC.

The rearrangement joins TRBV2 to TRBJ2-2, with D possibly TRBD1 on 6 matching bases. The CDR3 is made up of 13 amino acids. The germline gives CDR1 SNHLY, CDR2 FYNNEI. The ends were cut back, 9 bases at V and 5 bases at J, with 13 bases in the middle. CDR3 residues: CASLLGGTGELFF. CDR3 in DNA: TGTGCCAGTTTGCTAGGGGGAACCGGGGAGCTGTTTTTT.

For the CDR3, the DNA is TGTGCCATCAGTCCGACTTCCAATCAGCCCCAGCATTTT. Protein sequence: CAISPTSNQPQHF. This chain connects TRBV10-3 to TRBJ1-5; D not resolved. Germline V lookup: CDR1 ENHRY, CDR2 SYGVKD. V lost 5 bases, J lost 3 bases, and 8 bases lay in between. This CDR3 is 13 amino acids long.

This clone was seen once. This rearrangement joins TRBV28 to TRBJ2-7; 9 bases align to TRBD2. CDR3 length: 13 amino acids. CDR1 and CDR2 from the germline V gene are MDHEN and SYDVKM. Trimming removed 10 bases from V and 2 bases from J; junction bases left unmatched: 6. The CDR3 spells CATLTSGTYEQYF. CDR3 sequence (DNA): TGTGCCACCTTGACTAGCGGAACCTACGAGCAGTACTTC.